Each of the 19 T cell receptor beta chains below was sequenced from the same sample in a study of STAT5B mutations in CD4+ large granular lymphocyte leukemia. TCRdb's copy holds only in-frame clones and misses some; the assay was immunoSEQ multiplex PCR. Of under 35,000 clones listed, roughly four fifths are singletons. The material sequenced was CD4+ T cells from blood buffy coats. These receptors were obtained from a human donor in good health.

The chain uses TRBV30 and TRBJ1-2; D uncertain. V was pared by 1 base and J by 6 bases, with 15 bases between. This CDR3 contains 14 residues. The germline V gene encodes CDR1 GTSNPN and CDR2 SVGIG (reference sequence). The CDR3 reads CAWSALRVNDGYTF. The DNA for the CDR3 is TGTGCCTGGAGTGCCCTGCGGGTCAACGATGGCTACACCTTC.

The J gene is TRBJ1-1, the V gene TRBV2; a possible D gene is TRBD1 (5 bases). The CDR3 sequence is 12 residues long. V was pared by 6 bases and J by 9 bases, with 14 bases between. Germline loops: CDR1 SNHLY, CDR2 FYNNEI. In DNA, the CDR3 is TGTGCCAGCAGGATCAGGGACTGGAAAGCTTTCTTT. Amino acids: CASRIRDWKAFF.

This clone has just one count. This sequence joins TRBV5-5 and TRBJ1-5; the D is unclear. V was cut by 3 bases and J by 0 bases, with 10 bases left in between. Germline CDR1 reads SGHKS; CDR2 reads YYEKEE (reference sequence). The CDR3 has 15 amino acids. CDR3 residues: CASSSRPVSNQPQHF. The DNA for the CDR3 is TGTGCCAGCAGCTCAAGACCGGTTAGCAATCAGCCCCAGCATTTT.

The chain couples TRBV5-1 to TRBJ2-5, with TRBD2 matching over 9 bases. Trimming removed 3 bases from V and 5 bases from J; junction bases left unmatched: 5. The length of the CDR3 is 14 residues. Germline V gene lookup returns CDR1 SGHRS and CDR2 YFSETQ. The CDR3 spells CASSSQTSGETQYF. CDR3 sequence (DNA): TGCGCCAGCAGCTCCCAGACTAGCGGCGAGACCCAGTACTTC.

The chain carries TRBV7-2 and TRBJ1-5; 11 nucleotides agree with TRBD1. The CDR3 is 15 amino acids. J lost 5 bases, V lost 5 bases, and 5 bases had no gene match. Germline-derived CDR1 and CDR2 are SGHTA and FQGNSA. The CDR3 here is CASSAGTGGDQPQHF. The CDR3 DNA is TGTGCCAGCAGCGCCGGGACAGGGGGGGATCAGCCCCAGCATTTT. The variable domain in full, completed from reference TRBV7-2 and TRBJ1-5, reads GAGVSQSPSNKVTEKGKDVELRCDPISGHTALYWYRQSLGQGLEFLIYFQGNSAPDKSGLPSDRFSAERTGGSVSTLTIQRTQQEDSAVYLCASSAGTGGDQPQHFGDGTRLSIL.

This chain uses TRBV5-6 with TRBJ2-7; D unresolved. Trimming removed 4 bases from V and 0 bases from J, with 8 bases in between. Per germline, CDR1 SGHDT and CDR2 YYEEEE. The CDR3 runs to 13 residues. The CDR3, as DNA: TGTGCCAGCAGCCCCCTTAGCTCCTACGAGCAGTACTTC. This encodes CASSPLSSYEQYF.

The rearrangement uses TRBV19 and TRBJ1-2, with D hard to call. Germline V lookup: CDR1 LNHDA, CDR2 SQIVND (reference sequence). The length of the CDR3 is 16 residues. Trimming removed 2 bases at V and 2 bases at J, with 15 bases between. CDR3 nucleotide sequence: TGTGCCAGTAGTATAAGAGTATCGGTGGTGAACTATGGCTACACCTTC. It codes for CASSIRVSVVNYGYTF.

The chain joins TRBV6-1 to TRBJ2-7, with D uncertain. The germline V and J ends were trimmed by 1 base and 2 bases, with 6 bases remaining between them. The CDR3 loop spans 13 amino acids. Germline CDR1 and CDR2: MNHNS and SASEGT. This chain's CDR3 is CASSEGLTYEQYF. In DNA form, the CDR3 reads TGTGCCAGCAGTGAAGGTCTCACCTACGAGCAGTACTTC.

The gene calls are TRBV28 and TRBJ2-7, with 7 bases that match TRBD1. The CDR3 sequence is 15 residues long. The V segment lost 5 bases and the J segment 4 bases; nucleotides outside the gene matches: 11. Germline assignment: CDR1 MDHEN and CDR2 SYDVKM. CDR3 DNA: TGTGCCAGCAGTATTGATCCCGGGACAGCTTACGAGCAGTACTTC. Protein product: CASSIDPGTAYEQYF.

This chain connects TRBV6-6 to TRBJ1-1; 7 nucleotides match TRBD1. Germline assignment: CDR1 MNHNY and CDR2 SVGAGI (reference sequence). The CDR3 consists of 14 residues. V gave up 4 bases and J gave up 5 bases; unmatched junction bases: 7. CDR3 loop: CASSLNRGETEAFF. The CDR3 coding sequence is TGTGCCAGCAGTTTGAACAGGGGAGAAACTGAAGCTTTCTTT.

This chain connects TRBV29-1 to TRBJ2-1, with 8 nucleotides matching TRBD1. CDR3 length: 16 amino acids. The ends lost 3 bases at V and 7 bases at J; junction bases unmatched: 14. The germline gives CDR1 SQVTM, CDR2 ANQGSEA. CDR3 coding DNA: TGCAGCGTTGACAGGGTTGGGGCAGGGGGCCCGAATGAGCAGTTCTTC. This sequence encodes CSVDRVGAGGPNEQFF.

V usage is TRBV9 and J usage is TRBJ2-2, with D perhaps TRBD1 (6 bases). V lost 3 bases to trimming and J lost 6 bases, with 9 bases between them. Germline assignment: CDR1 SGDLS and CDR2 YYNGEE. The CDR3 has 13 amino acids. CDR3 nucleotides: TGTGCCAGCAGCGAGTGGGGGCCCGGGGAGCTGTTTTTT. This gives the protein CASSEWGPGELFF.

This clone was recorded only once. This chain connects TRBV28 to TRBJ1-5, with TRBD1 matching 9 bases. The CDR3 has 15 residues. The germline CDR1 and CDR2 sequences are MDHEN and SYDVKM. V shed 6 bases, J shed 4 bases, and the junction held 7 bases outside the gene matches. In DNA form, the CDR3 reads TGTGCCAGCAGGCCCACAGGGGGCGGAAATCAGCCCCAGCATTTT. Translated, it gives CASRPTGGGNQPQHF.

This clone has more than one count but fewer than ten. The rearrangement joins TRBV5-6 to TRBJ2-5, with D tentatively TRBD2 (5 bases). The V end was cut by 0 bases, the J end by 4 bases, with 13 bases between. The CDR3 spans 15 residues. CDR1 SGHDT and CDR2 YYEEEE come from the germline V gene. CDR3 amino acids: CASSLVAGFLETQYF. Here the CDR3 DNA reads TGTGCCAGCAGCTTGGTGGCGGGCTTTTTAGAGACCCAGTACTTC.

The rearrangement joins TRBV11-2 to TRBJ1-4; tentative D call: TRBD1 (5 bases). Between the trimmed V and J ends, which lost 5 bases and 5 bases, there was a span of 18 bases. Germline V gives CDR1 SGHAT, CDR2 FQNNGV. This CDR3 has 16 residues. In nucleotides, the CDR3 is TGTGCCAGCAGCGAAAGGGACCTGCGCCGGAATGAAAAACTGTTTTTT. As protein: CASSERDLRRNEKLFF.

The V gene is TRBV27, the J gene TRBJ2-2; no definite D call. CDR1 is MNHEY and CDR2 is SMNVEV in the germline V gene (reference sequence). V dropped 7 bases and J dropped 1 base, with 10 bases sitting between them. The CDR3 runs to 14 residues. CDR3 amino acids: CASMTIGNTGELFF. CDR3 coding DNA: TGTGCCAGCATGACGATCGGGAACACCGGGGAGCTGTTTTTT.

CDR3 sequence reads: CAISEGGMYRNEQFF. CDR3 sequence (DNA): TGTGCCATCAGTGAAGGAGGGATGTATCGGAATGAGCAGTTCTTC. The rearrangement links TRBV10-3 to TRBJ2-1; the D gene is possibly TRBD2 (6 bases). In germline, CDR1 is ENHRY, CDR2 SYGVKD. V was cut by 3 bases and J by 7 bases, with 16 bases left in between. The CDR3 spans 15 residues.

The chain joins TRBV5-5 to TRBJ2-5; a weak D match, TRBD2 (6 bases). The CDR3 consists of 13 residues. In germline, CDR1 is SGHKS, CDR2 YYEKEE (reference sequence). The ends were cut back, 2 bases at V and 5 bases at J, with 10 bases in the middle. CDR3 protein: CASSLSGRETQYF. In DNA, the CDR3 is TGTGCCAGCAGCTTATCAGGGAGGGAGACCCAGTACTTC.

The DNA for the CDR3 is TGTGCCAGCAGCTTGCGGACAGGGAACTATGGCTACACCTTC. Translating gives CASSLRTGNYGYTF. The chain uses TRBV13 and TRBJ1-2, with 8 bases fitting TRBD1. Germline CDR1 is PRHDT and CDR2 is FYEKMQ (reference sequence). V gave up 3 bases and J gave up 2 bases; unmatched junction bases: 2. The CDR3 consists of 14 residues.